This TCR beta chain was identified during a study of blood T cells in healthy people across ages. Sample-barcoded 5' priming and a J-beta primer mix drove a second PCR of about 7 to 11 cycles. MiXCR was run by TCRdb on the 5' RACE reads, yielding one entry per CDR3 protein. The table has fewer than 900,000 distinct CDR3 sequences, approximately 43% seen once. CDR1 is SGHRS, CDR2 YFSETQ, per germline. This CDR3 is built from 16 residues. Trimming stripped 4 bases from V and 2 bases from J, with 18 bases between. The sequence derives from a woman aged 60-70 years in good health. The chain uses TRBV5-1 and TRBJ2-5; TRBD1 might be the D (5 bases). The material sequenced was blood. For the CDR3, the DNA is TGCGCCAGCAGCCCCGTGGGGCCAGCTCAACAAGAGACCCAGTACTTC. This encodes CASSPVGPAQQETQYF.